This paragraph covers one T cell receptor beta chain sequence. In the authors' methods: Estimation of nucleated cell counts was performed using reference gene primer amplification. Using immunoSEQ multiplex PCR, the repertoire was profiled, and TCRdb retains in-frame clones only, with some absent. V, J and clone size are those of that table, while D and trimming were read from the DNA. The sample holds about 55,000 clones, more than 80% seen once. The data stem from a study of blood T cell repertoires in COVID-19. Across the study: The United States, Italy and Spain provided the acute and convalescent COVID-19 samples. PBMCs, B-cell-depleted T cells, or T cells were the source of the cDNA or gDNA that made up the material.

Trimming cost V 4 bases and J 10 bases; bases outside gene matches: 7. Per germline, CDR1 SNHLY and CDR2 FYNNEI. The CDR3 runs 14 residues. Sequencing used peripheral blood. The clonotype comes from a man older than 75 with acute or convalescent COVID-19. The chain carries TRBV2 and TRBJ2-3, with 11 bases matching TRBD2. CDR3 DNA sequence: TGTGCCAGCAGTGTAGAACTAGCGGGAGCCTCGCAGTATTTT. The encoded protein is CASSVELAGASQYF.